This T cell receptor (beta chain) was recovered during a study of T-cell memory formation after mild COVID-19. At the level of the study: Across donors, TCR clusters were largely donor specific.

Germline V lookup: CDR1 LGHNA, CDR2 YNFKEQ. CDR3 length: 14 amino acids. The V end was cut by 0 bases, the J end by 2 bases, with 6 bases between. General observations from the study: That cross-reactive memory joined was suggested by some responding clones appearing in pre-infection memory. Later expanders leaned toward CD4+, whereas clones contracting from day 15 to 85 were balanced CD4/CD8.

This clonotype was detected a few times. Its specificity is unknown. Researchers used 5'RACE with constant-segment primers to make TCR alpha and TCR beta cDNA libraries that carry sample barcodes and UMIs. TCRdb called the 5' RACE reads again in MiXCR, with one record for every CDR3 protein. The sample contains roughly 250,000 distinct CDR3 sequences, 16% of which appear only once. The V and J genes are TRBV4-2 and TRBJ2-3; unclear D gene. This receptor was identified in a young man who had mild COVID-19 (a few samples of this study predate the infection). Cell type and time point are not known. The sequencing input was PBMCs or a T cell subset sorted from them (not recorded which). The CDR3 nucleotides are TGTGCCAGCAGCCAAGAAAACCCCACAGATACGCAGTATTTT. Protein: CASSQENPTDTQYF.